This entry concerns a single T cell receptor beta chain. Its specificity is not known. The entry originates in a study of cytomegalovirus exposure and HLA in healthy donors. Study observations and caveats: Later analysis associated a missense DCLRE1C variant with TCR beta V- and J-gene trimming. The study assumed roughly uniform donor sequencing depth for presence/absence analyses. Accounts indicate the classifier identified cytomegalovirus status with strong specificity and sensitivity.

Germline V gene data show CDR1 as SGHTA and CDR2 as FQGNSA. The CDR3 has 15 amino acids. Trimming at V came to 5 bases and at J to 6 bases, leaving 9 bases not matched to a gene. The PCR made use of 60 Vbeta and 13 Jbeta primers. The method was immunoSEQ multiplex PCR; TCRdb's version includes in-frame clones alone and lacks a portion of them. There are approximately 100,000 clones in the sample; 65% to 85% occur only once, and roughly a tenth lies in the top ten. The sample comprised PBMCs. This clonotype was sampled from a man aged 45-65 years in good health and CMV-seronegative. This chain uses TRBV7-2 with TRBJ2-1; 8 bases map to TRBD1. This CDR3 reads CASSISGQAPNEQFF. Here the CDR3 DNA reads TGTGCCAGCAGCATTTCGGGACAGGCACCCAATGAGCAGTTCTTC.